The 9 T cell receptor beta chains reported below all come from one sample, sequenced in a study of CD8+CD57+ T cells in acquired aplastic anemia. Profiles of TCR beta VDJ and CDR3 were generated from a genomic DNA template. One entry per CDR3 protein results from TCRdb running MiXCR on the reads. Counted here are 350,000 to 450,000 distinct CDR3 sequences, 65% to 75% occurring once; the ten biggest clones make up 3% to 4.5%. The sequenced sample consisted of sorted CD4+, CD8+, or CD8+CD57+ T cells (not recorded which) from PBMCs. The receptors stem from a human donor in good health, serving as a control.

For this clonotype: Mismatch with germline at one junction end may stem from a read error. The chain links TRBV20-1 to TRBJ2-7; weak D call: TRBD1 (6 bases). CDR1 is DFQATT and CDR2 is SNEGSKA in the germline V gene (reference sequence). The CDR3 spans 12 residues. CDR3: CSVRVTGPEQYF. CDR3 nucleotide sequence: TGCAGTGTTAGAGTGACAGGACCCGAGCAGTACTTC.

This clonotype was picked up one time. The rearrangement joins TRBV9 to TRBJ2-7; D not resolved. This CDR3 contains 13 residues. V was shortened by 0 bases and J by 6 bases, with 10 bases between the two germline ends. In germline, CDR1 is SGDLS, CDR2 YYNGEE. The CDR3 sequence is CASSVGPQSEQYF. CDR3 sequence (DNA): TGTGCCAGCAGCGTAGGCCCGCAGAGCGAGCAGTACTTC.

This clonotype was counted many times. This chain connects TRBV4-2 to TRBJ1-1, with 7 nucleotides matching TRBD1. CDR1 and CDR2 (germline): LGHNA, YNFKEQ. J gave up 3 bases and V 1 base, and 5 bases lay outside the gene matches. The CDR3 runs 15 residues. The CDR3 DNA reads as TGTGCCAGCAGCCAAGGTGAGGGGGCGCACACTGAAGCTTTCTTT. Protein: CASSQGEGAHTEAFF.

Notes on this clonotype: Mismatch with germline at one junction end may stem from a read error. V usage is TRBV5-1 and J usage is TRBJ2-5, with D unresolved. Germline CDR1 SGHRS, CDR2 YFSETQ. The CDR3 has 14 amino acids. The CDR3 is CASSSIHCGETQYF. Written as DNA, the CDR3 is TGTGCCAGCAGCTCGATACATTGTGGCGAGACCCAGTACTTC.

The chain has TRBV5-8 and TRBJ2-5, with D possibly TRBD1 on 5 matching bases. CDR1 is SGHTS, CDR2 YDEGEE, per germline. The CDR3 has 12 residues. The CDR3: CAFNRIRKTQYF. The CDR3 DNA is TGTGCTTTCAACAGGATACGCAAGACCCAGTACTTC. Full variable domain (missing parts from reference TRBV5-8 and TRBJ2-5): EAGVTQSPTHLIKTRGQQATLRCSPISGHTSVYWYQQALGLGLQFLLWYDEGEERNRGNFPPRFSGRQFPNYSSELNVNALELEDSALYLCAFNRIRKTQYFGPGTRLLVL.

The genes are TRBV5-1 and TRBJ2-1, with D maybe TRBD2 (6 bases). V was cut by 0 bases and J by 9 bases, with 16 bases left in between. The CDR3 covers 15 residues. The germline V gene has CDR1 SGHRS and CDR2 YFSETQ. CDR3 bases: TGCGCCAGCAGCTTGGTCGGGAGCAAGAACACTGAGCAGTTCTTC. Its translation: CASSLVGSKNTEQFF.

The chain carries TRBV5-8 and TRBJ1-5; 8 positions agree with TRBD1. The CDR3 extends over 15 amino acids. With V trimmed by 0 bases and J by 7 bases, 6 bases remained unmatched. Per germline, CDR1 SGHTS and CDR2 YDEGEE. The CDR3 coding sequence is TGTGCCAGCAGCTTGGCAGGGGGCCCTGGCCAGCCCCAGCATTTT. This translates into CASSLAGGPGQPQHF.

This clonotype was recorded at least ten times. No DNA is shown, since the ends of the CDR3 on it are uncertain; the CDR3 is the one TCRdb lists. The chain is built from TRBV13 and TRBJ2-1; the DNA was not compared with TRBD1, the D call given in the table. The CDR3 contains 16 residues when both ends are counted. The V gene's germline CDR1 is PRHDT and CDR2 FYEKMQ (reference sequence). Here the CDR3 reads CASSRAGQSSYNEQFF.

This clonotype appeared a few times. A read error may explain this, as a much larger clone is one base away. The rearrangement links TRBV2 to TRBJ1-6, with D tentatively TRBD1 (6 bases). There are 13 residues in the CDR3. Between the trimmed V and J ends, which lost 5 bases and 7 bases, there was a span of 9 bases. Per the germline V gene, CDR1 is SNHLY and CDR2 is FYNNEI. CDR3 in amino acids: CASSSDRNSPLHF. CDR3 DNA sequence: TGTGCCAGCAGTTCGGACAGAAATTCACCCCTCCACTTT.